This T cell receptor beta chain was sequenced for a study of blood T cell repertoires in COVID-19. For the study at large: From T cells, B-cell-depleted T cells, or PBMCs came the material, which was cDNA or gDNA.

The CDR3 has 17 amino acids. V lost 2 bases and J 3 bases, leaving 19 bases between the germline ends. The germline gives CDR1 SGHAT, CDR2 FQNNGV. Clinical histories supplied by participants themselves formed the basis of cohort assignment. Sequencing used immunoSEQ multiplex PCR; TCRdb keeps in-frame clones, though not all of them. The table shows fewer than 450,000 clones, with less than 95% occurring only once. V and J are TRBV11-2 and TRBJ1-1; TRBD1 might be the D (5 bases). This clonotype was obtained from a man younger than 30 who had recovered from COVID-19. Sequenced material: PBMCs or T cells enriched from blood (not recorded which). The DNA for the CDR3 is TGTGCCAGCAGCTTAAGGATGCCAGGCGGAGGGGACACTGAAGCTTTCTTT. Its protein product is CASSLRMPGGGDTEAFF.